These 8 T cell receptor beta chains came from one sample sequenced in a study of blood T cell repertoires in COVID-19. Some clones are missing from TCRdb's copy, which holds only in-frame ones; the method was immunoSEQ multiplex PCR. The sample contains 190,000 or so clones, roughly nine tenths of which appear only once. The specimen sequenced was peripheral blood. Receptors originate from a woman between 70 and 85 years old with acute or convalescent COVID-19.

The chain recombines TRBV15 with TRBJ1-3, with D perhaps TRBD1 (6 bases). The V gene's germline CDR1 is LNHNV and CDR2 YYDKDF (reference sequence). V was cut by 6 bases and J by 6 bases, with 15 bases left in between. The CDR3 extends over 14 amino acids. This chain's CDR3 is CATRVRGTENTIYF. DNA of the CDR3: TGTGCCACCAGAGTAAGGGGGACGGAAAACACCATATATTTT.

The CDR3: CASSLPGDYGYTF. In DNA, the CDR3 is TGTGCCAGCAGTTTGCCAGGCGACTATGGCTACACCTTC. This rearrangement joins TRBV12-3 or TRBV12-4 to TRBJ1-2, with D unresolved. V was shortened by 3 bases and J by 3 bases, with 8 bases between the two germline ends. This CDR3 spans 13 amino acids.

The chain recombines TRBV28 with TRBJ2-1; D perhaps matches TRBD2 (7 bases). CDR3 length equals 13 residues. The ends were cut back, 7 bases at V and 8 bases at J, with 15 bases in the middle. Per germline, CDR1 MDHEN and CDR2 SYDVKM. CDR3 region: CASTGGAGDEQFF. CDR3 nucleotides: TGTGCCAGCACGGGGGGCGCGGGAGATGAGCAGTTCTTC.

CDR3 sequence (DNA): TGTGCCAGCAGTCAACAGGGGGCTTCGGAAGCTTTCTTT. Translation: CASSQQGASEAFF. The chain employs TRBV6-6 and TRBJ1-1, with 9 positions matching TRBD1. This CDR3 is 13 amino acids long. Germline CDR1 and CDR2: MNHNY and SVGAGI (reference sequence). The V gene end was trimmed by 5 bases and the J gene end by 8 bases; junction bases not matched to a gene: 6.

CDR3 amino acids: CASRVGGRYTEAFF. The CDR3, as DNA: TGTGCCAGCAGGGTAGGGGGCCGATACACTGAAGCTTTCTTT. The V call is TRBV28, the J call TRBJ1-1, with 7 nucleotides matching TRBD1. The V gene end was trimmed by 6 bases and the J gene end by 3 bases; junction bases not matched to a gene: 7. The CDR3 is made up of 14 amino acids. Germline assignment: CDR1 MDHEN and CDR2 SYDVKM.

The gene calls are TRBV5-6 and TRBJ1-2, with D unresolved. Germline loops: CDR1 SGHDT, CDR2 YYEEEE. CDR3 length equals 12 residues. Trimming took 1 base from V and 8 from J, leaving 9 bases between them. DNA of the CDR3: TGTGCCAGCAGCTTGTCGGGTGGCGGCTACACCTTC. It is translated as CASSLSGGGYTF.

The chain combines TRBV2 with TRBJ1-2; D might be TRBD1 (5 bases). V was cut by 9 bases and J by 4 bases, with 18 bases left in between. Germline V gives CDR1 SNHLY, CDR2 FYNNEI. The CDR3 consists of 14 residues. The CDR3 loop reads CARSTGTSGYGYTF. As DNA, the CDR3 is TGTGCCAGATCCACAGGAACGTCGGGCTATGGCTACACCTTC.

The gene calls are TRBV5-1 and TRBJ1-6; unclear D gene. The V end lost 0 bases, the J end lost 9 bases, and 16 bases lay between the germline ends. The CDR3 consists of 16 residues. Germline assignment: CDR1 SGHRS and CDR2 YFSETQ. DNA of the CDR3: TGCGCCAGCAGCTTGGTTAGTACGAGGTTCGCTTCACCCCTCCACTTT. Amino acid sequence: CASSLVSTRFASPLHF.